This T cell receptor beta chain came from a study of OX40 agonist ivuxolimab in advanced cancers. The repertoire was sequenced with immunoSEQ multiplex PCR; TCRdb's copy has only in-frame clones and lacks some. The data contain roughly 60,000 clones, approximately 84% of them seen just once; the ten biggest clones take up less than 5.5%. CDR1 is LGHNA and CDR2 is YSLEER in the germline V gene. The CDR3 contains 15 residues. The trim removed 0 bases at V and 4 bases at J, leaving 5 bases unmatched. The material was CD4+ or CD8+ T cells sorted from blood, obtained in a trial of the OX40 agonist ivuxolimab. This clonotype was sampled from an adult with an advanced solid tumor such as melanoma, head and neck, liver or kidney cancer. The chain links TRBV4-3 to TRBJ1-2; 7 bases line up with TRBD1. The CDR3 reads CASSQDSGQLYGYTF. The CDR3 bases are TGCGCCAGCAGCCAAGATTCGGGACAGCTCTATGGCTACACCTTC.